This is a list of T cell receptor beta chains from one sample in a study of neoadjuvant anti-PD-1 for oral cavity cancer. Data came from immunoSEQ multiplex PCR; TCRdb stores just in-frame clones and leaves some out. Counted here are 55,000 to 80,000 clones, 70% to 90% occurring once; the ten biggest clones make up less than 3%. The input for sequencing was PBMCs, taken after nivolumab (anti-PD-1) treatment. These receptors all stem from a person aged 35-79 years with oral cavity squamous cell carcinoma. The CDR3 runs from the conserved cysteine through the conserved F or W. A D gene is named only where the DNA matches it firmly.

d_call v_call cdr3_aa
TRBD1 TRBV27 CASSRARTGDGYTF
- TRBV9 CASSVGGRTSTGELFF
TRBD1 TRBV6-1 CAIQQGADYGYTF
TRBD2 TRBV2 CASSESLAGGVEYEQYF
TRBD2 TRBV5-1 CASNFGRGSSYNEQFF
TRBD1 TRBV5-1 CASSWTGGQGAEAFF
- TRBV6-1 CASMGGIYGYTF
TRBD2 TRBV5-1 CASSQGTSGETQYF
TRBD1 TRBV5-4 CASSRDRLVSGEQYF
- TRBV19 CASSILGGNQPQHF
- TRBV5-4 CASSVQTGRETQYF
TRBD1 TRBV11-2 CASSTGQGRGEQFF
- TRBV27 CASSFRSGNEQFF
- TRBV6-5 CASSFRYTDTQYF
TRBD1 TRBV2 CASSLRTGTLYGYTF
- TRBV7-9 CASSSFKTGVAGYTF
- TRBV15 CATSRDSGQKASPLHF